This T cell receptor (beta chain) was identified during a study of blood T cells in healthy people across ages. About the research overall: Roughly one uniquely barcoded beta molecule per two T cells was captured.

The study recruited healthy Caucasian donors from Russia who were aged about 6 to 90. The second PCR ran about 6 to 11 cycles with a sample-barcoded 5' primer and J-beta primers. Unique molecular identifiers of 12 random nucleotides labeled each cDNA. MiXCR, applied by TCRdb to the 5' RACE reads, yields one record per CDR3 protein. This sample carries about a million distinct CDR3 sequences, approximately 38% of them seen once, and the ten largest clones take 10% to 15%. Germline assignment: CDR1 SGDLS and CDR2 YYNGEE. CDR3 length: 13 residues. V lost 2 bases and J 3 bases, leaving 6 bases between the germline ends. Only a few counts were recorded for this clonotype.

Sequences were obtained from blood. The receptor comes from a man aged 18 to 35 in good health. The V gene is TRBV9, the J gene TRBJ1-5; D remains ambiguous. The CDR3 nucleotides read TGTGCCAGCAGCGTCAATACCAATCAGCCCCAGCATTTT. It codes for CASSVNTNQPQHF.